This record concerns one T cell receptor (beta chain) sequence. The junction does not match germline at one end; this may be a read error. These data originate in a study of blood T cells in healthy people across ages. There are 15 residues in the CDR3. In germline, CDR1 is LGHNA, CDR2 YSLEER. A second roughly 6 to 12 cycle PCR used barcoded and J-beta primers. Each CDR3 protein is one row after TCRdb ran MiXCR on the 5' RACE reads. The sample carries about 830,000 distinct CDR3 sequences, 60% to 80% recorded once. The receptor was isolated from a man aged 25 to 40 in good health. This sequence joins TRBV4-3 and TRBJ2-1; the D gene could be TRBD1 or TRBD2 (5 bases each). Sequenced: blood. The CDR3 nucleotides read TGCGCCAGCAGCCAAGATGTCGGGACCTACAATGGGCAGTTCTTC. Translating gives CASSQDVGTYNGQFF.